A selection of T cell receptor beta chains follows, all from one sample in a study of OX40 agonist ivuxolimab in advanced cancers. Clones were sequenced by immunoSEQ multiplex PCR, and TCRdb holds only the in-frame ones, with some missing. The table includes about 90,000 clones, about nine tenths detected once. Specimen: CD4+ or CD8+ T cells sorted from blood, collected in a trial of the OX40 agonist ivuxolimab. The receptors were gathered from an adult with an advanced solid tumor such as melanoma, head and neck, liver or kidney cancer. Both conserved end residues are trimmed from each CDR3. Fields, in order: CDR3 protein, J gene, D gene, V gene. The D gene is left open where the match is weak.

CDR3 protein: ASSELAGSADTQY
J gene: TRBJ2-3
D gene: TRBD2
V gene: TRBV6-1

CDR3 protein: ASSVGQGVGGHEQY
J gene: TRBJ2-7
D gene: TRBD1
V gene: TRBV9

CDR3 protein: ASSSHPGTSGSFTDTQY
J gene: TRBJ2-3
D gene: TRBD2
V gene: TRBV28

CDR3 protein: ASSLVGTSGSTDTQY
J gene: TRBJ2-3
D gene: TRBD2
V gene: TRBV7-3

CDR3 protein: ASSLAGNTGELF
J gene: TRBJ2-2
D gene: .
V gene: TRBV11-1

CDR3 protein: ASSPRTGYEQY
J gene: TRBJ2-7
D gene: TRBD1
V gene: TRBV28

CDR3 protein: ASSLGIAGGYEQY
J gene: TRBJ2-7
D gene: TRBD1
V gene: TRBV7-9

CDR3 protein: ASSLGPRVETQY
J gene: TRBJ2-5
D gene: .
V gene: TRBV13

CDR3 protein: ASSLDSSYNEQF
J gene: TRBJ2-1
D gene: .
V gene: TRBV5-1

CDR3 protein: ASLEGRVNTGELF
J gene: TRBJ2-2
D gene: .
V gene: TRBV28

CDR3 protein: ASSYARGGTSEQY
J gene: TRBJ2-7
D gene: TRBD2
V gene: TRBV6-5

CDR3 protein: ATSRPTEGGSNQPQH
J gene: TRBJ1-5
D gene: .
V gene: TRBV15

CDR3 protein: ASSEAYGASGSKRRQY
J gene: TRBJ2-7
D gene: TRBD2
V gene: TRBV6-1

CDR3 protein: ASSSVGSANYGYT
J gene: TRBJ1-2
D gene: .
V gene: TRBV7-9

CDR3 protein: ASSLKGRETQY
J gene: TRBJ2-5
D gene: .
V gene: TRBV5-4

CDR3 protein: ASSPDRGLNEKLF
J gene: TRBJ1-4
D gene: TRBD1
V gene: TRBV18

CDR3 protein: ASSPAGQGAGGELF
J gene: TRBJ2-2
D gene: TRBD1
V gene: TRBV18

CDR3 protein: ASSLGANTGELF
J gene: TRBJ2-2
D gene: .
V gene: TRBV19

CDR3 protein: ASSFGQGMDTQY
J gene: TRBJ2-3
D gene: TRBD1
V gene: TRBV7-9

CDR3 protein: AWSRTSGQY
J gene: TRBJ2-7
D gene: .
V gene: TRBV30

CDR3 protein: ASSLVMVPEGDRSYEQY
J gene: TRBJ2-7
D gene: TRBD1
V gene: TRBV27

CDR3 protein: ASSVAYEQY
J gene: TRBJ2-7
D gene: .
V gene: TRBV9

CDR3 protein: ASTNGQGGEQY
J gene: TRBJ2-7
D gene: TRBD1
V gene: TRBV2

CDR3 protein: ASSFTGGPGLAGLSSYEQY
J gene: TRBJ2-7
D gene: TRBD2
V gene: TRBV28

CDR3 protein: ASSILPPPHSYEQY
J gene: TRBJ2-7
D gene: .
V gene: TRBV19

CDR3 protein: ASSLDGTPTYEQY
J gene: TRBJ2-7
D gene: .
V gene: TRBV5-1

CDR3 protein: ASSHRGKDTEAF
J gene: TRBJ1-1
D gene: TRBD1
V gene: TRBV5-1

CDR3 protein: APAVDTDTQY
J gene: TRBJ2-3
D gene: .
V gene: TRBV6-4

CDR3 protein: ASSPRTGGRSYEQY
J gene: TRBJ2-7
D gene: TRBD1
V gene: TRBV11-2

CDR3 protein: AISESGQRNIQY
J gene: TRBJ2-4
D gene: TRBD1
V gene: TRBV10-3

CDR3 protein: ASSQAGGGSYNEQF
J gene: TRBJ2-1
D gene: .
V gene: TRBV7-3

CDR3 protein: ASSPGRNEQF
J gene: TRBJ2-1
D gene: .
V gene: TRBV2